This paragraph reports one TCR beta chain. Its antigen is unidentified. Sequenced by immunoSEQ multiplex PCR; TCRdb stores in-frame clones only, minus some. Among roughly 42,000 clones listed, 70% to 90% were seen once. The CDR3 consists of 17 residues. The ends were cut back, 2 bases at V and 1 base at J, with 15 bases in the middle. Germline CDR1 MNHNS, CDR2 SASEGT. The data are from a study of a mutant IDH1 vaccine in newly diagnosed glioma. Looking at the study overall: Patients under treatment included approximately 60% males and approximately 38% females and had a mean age of approximately 43 years. Earlier care involved radiotherapy, temozolomide, or both, and the majority received both. Study results and caveats: Overall, roughly 95% of patients had vaccine-induced immune responses. Top-clonotype changes in peripheral T cells seemed unrelated to pseudoprogression.

Regarding time point: week 5, during vaccination. Each dose delivered 300 ug of mutant IDH1 20-mer peptide subcutaneously with imiquimod. This receptor was identified in a man aged 40-55 years with glioma. The gene calls are TRBV6-1 and TRBJ2-1; tentatively, D is TRBD2 (6 bases). The source was PBMCs, collected from a glioma patient whose treatment included an IDH1 peptide vaccine. The CDR3 loop reads CASSEFGGRLSYNEQFF. The CDR3 nucleotides read TGTGCCAGCAGTGAATTTGGTGGGAGGTTATCCTACAATGAGCAGTTCTTC.